This TCR beta chain came from a study of shared clonotypes between healthy human individuals. At the level of the study: Per-donor plates numbered three CD4 naive, three CD4 memory, two CD8 naive and one CD8 memory.

As for this clone: Its antigen is still unknown.

Researchers divided each subset's genomic DNA evenly across several immunoSEQ plates. Assay used: immunoSEQ multiplex PCR; TCRdb lists only in-frame clones, some missing. The sample lists about 2.5 million clones, 92% occurring once. Notes on the study in general: Four donors held about 5% of naive CD4 clonotypes in common.

The origin of this receptor is a man aged 18 to 29 in good health. Some clones in this sample may be carry-over from other donors' samples. The material sequenced was naive CD4+ T cells from PBMCs. Subset meaning: CD45RA+ positively selected.

CDR3 DNA sequence: TGTGCCAGCAGTTACTCGGAAGATCCCCCTTACAATGAGCAGTTCTTC. Its translation is CASSYSEDPPYNEQFF. The chain carries TRBV6-5 and TRBJ2-1; D uncertain. This CDR3 region has 16 residues. The germline CDR1 and CDR2 sequences are MNHEY and SVGAGI. V was cut by 0 bases and J by 4 bases, with 13 bases left in between.